The TCR beta chain under discussion was sequenced for a study of memory CD4+ T cells and cytomegalovirus serostatus. The CDR3 sequence is 16 residues long. The germline V gene has CDR1 MDHEN and CDR2 SYDVKM. V was cut by 4 bases and J by 0 bases, with 13 bases left in between. In the original analysis: After removing out-of-frame reads, 2,204,828 distinct TCRbeta sequences remained. TCRdb's table, derived via immunoSEQ multiplex PCR, lists solely in-frame clones and lacks some. V and J calls plus clone size are reproduced from that table; the DNA served to infer D and trimming. The sample has 45,000 to 65,000 clones, 78% seen once. Single viable CD3+CD4+CD8-CD45RO+ cells were sorted as the memory CD4+ T cells. Donors' CMV status reflects serum IgG against pp150, pp28, p38, p52.

V and J are TRBV28 and TRBJ1-3; D is undetermined. Source material: memory CD4+ T cells from blood. The origin of this receptor is an adult in good health and CMV-seronegative. The CDR3 DNA reads TGTGCCAGCAGTTCCCCAGTGAGTCGCTCTGGAAACACCATATATTTT. It specifies CASSSPVSRSGNTIYF.